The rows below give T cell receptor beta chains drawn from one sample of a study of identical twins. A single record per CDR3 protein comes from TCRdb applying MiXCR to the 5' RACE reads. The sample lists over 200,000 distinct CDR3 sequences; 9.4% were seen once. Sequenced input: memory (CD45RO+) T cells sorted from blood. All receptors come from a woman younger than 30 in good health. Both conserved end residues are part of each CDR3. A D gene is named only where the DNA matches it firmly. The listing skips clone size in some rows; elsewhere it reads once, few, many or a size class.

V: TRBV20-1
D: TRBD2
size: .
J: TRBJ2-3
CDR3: CSASGLVGTDTQYF
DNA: TGCAGTGCCTCGGGACTAGTAGGCACAGATACGCAGTATTTT

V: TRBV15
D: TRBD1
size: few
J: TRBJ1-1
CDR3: CATIESAGTGKNTEAFF
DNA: TGTGCCACCATCGAAAGTGCCGGGACAGGGAAGAACACTGAAGCTTTCTTT

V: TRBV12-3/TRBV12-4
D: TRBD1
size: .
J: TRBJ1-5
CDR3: CASREQGGQPQHF
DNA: TGTGCCAGCAGAGAACAGGGGGGTCAGCCCCAGCATTTT

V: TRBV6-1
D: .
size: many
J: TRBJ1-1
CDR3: CASSEDWGNTEAFF
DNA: TGTGCCAGCAGTGAAGATTGGGGGAACACTGAAGCTTTCTTT

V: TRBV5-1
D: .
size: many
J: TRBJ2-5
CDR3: CASSSYPGPTETQYF
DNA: TGCGCCAGCAGTTCCTATCCTGGCCCAACCGAGACCCAGTACTTC

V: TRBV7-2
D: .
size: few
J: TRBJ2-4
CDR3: CASSPLGSRNIQYF
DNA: TGTGCCAGCAGCCCCTTGGGTAGCCGGAACATTCAGTACTTC

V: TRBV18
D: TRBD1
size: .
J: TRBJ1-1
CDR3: CASSPPRGGGFTEAFF
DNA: TGTGCCAGCTCACCACCCCGAGGAGGGGGCTTCACTGAAGCTTTCTTT

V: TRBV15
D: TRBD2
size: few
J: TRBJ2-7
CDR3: CATRRAGGFYEQYF
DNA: TGTGCCACCAGGAGGGCGGGGGGGTTCTACGAGCAGTACTTC

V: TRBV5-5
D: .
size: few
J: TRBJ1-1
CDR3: CASSSGEGGEAFF
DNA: TGTGCCAGCAGCTCCGGAGAGGGGGGTGAAGCTTTCTTT

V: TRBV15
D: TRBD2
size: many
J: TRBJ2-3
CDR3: CATSKPSGGAHTQYF
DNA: TGTGCCACCAGCAAACCTAGCGGGGGGGCCCATACGCAGTATTTT